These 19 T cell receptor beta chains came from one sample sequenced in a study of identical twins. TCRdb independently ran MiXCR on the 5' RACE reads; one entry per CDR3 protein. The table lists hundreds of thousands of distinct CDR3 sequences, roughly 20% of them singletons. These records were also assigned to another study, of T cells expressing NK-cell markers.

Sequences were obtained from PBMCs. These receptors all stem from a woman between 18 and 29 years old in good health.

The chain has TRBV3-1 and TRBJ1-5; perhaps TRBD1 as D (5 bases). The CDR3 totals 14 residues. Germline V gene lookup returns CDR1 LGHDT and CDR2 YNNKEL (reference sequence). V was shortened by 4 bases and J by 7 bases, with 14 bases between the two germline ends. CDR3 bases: TGTGCCAGCAGCCTTCAGTGGGGCGACCAGCCCCAGCATTTT. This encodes CASSLQWGDQPQHF.

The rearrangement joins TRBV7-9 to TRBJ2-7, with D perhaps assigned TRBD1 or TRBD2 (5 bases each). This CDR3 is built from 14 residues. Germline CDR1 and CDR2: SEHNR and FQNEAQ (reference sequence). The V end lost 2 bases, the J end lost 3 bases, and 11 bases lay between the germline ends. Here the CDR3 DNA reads TGTGCCAGCAGCTTACGGGGCTCGCACTACGAGCAGTACTTC. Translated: CASSLRGSHYEQYF.

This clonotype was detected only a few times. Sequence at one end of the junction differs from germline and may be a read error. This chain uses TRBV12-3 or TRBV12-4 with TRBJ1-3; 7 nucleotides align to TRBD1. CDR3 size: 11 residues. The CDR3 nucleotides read TGTGCCAGCAGTTTAGCGGGACAGCGTCATTTT. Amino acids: CASSLAGQRHF.

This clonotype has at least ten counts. This chain's CDR3 is CAISDSSRTHEQFF. The DNA for the CDR3 is TGTGCCATCAGTGACTCGAGCAGGACCCATGAGCAGTTCTTC. The chain employs TRBV10-3 and TRBJ2-1, with no clear D. Trimming stripped 3 bases from V and 8 bases from J, with 14 bases between. The CDR3 length is 14 residues. Germline assignment: CDR1 ENHRY and CDR2 SYGVKD.

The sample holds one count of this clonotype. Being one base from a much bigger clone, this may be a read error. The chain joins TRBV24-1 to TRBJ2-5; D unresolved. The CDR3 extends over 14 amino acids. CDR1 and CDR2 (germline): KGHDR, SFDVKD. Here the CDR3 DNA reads TGTGCCACCGGTGACCCGGACGGATCGGAGACCCAGTACTTC. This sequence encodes CATGDPDGSETQYF.

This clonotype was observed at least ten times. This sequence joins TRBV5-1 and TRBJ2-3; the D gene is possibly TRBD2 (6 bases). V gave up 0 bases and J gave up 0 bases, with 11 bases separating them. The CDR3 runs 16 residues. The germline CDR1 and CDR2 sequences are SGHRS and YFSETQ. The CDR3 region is CASSLGLASSTDTQYF. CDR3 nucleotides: TGCGCCAGCAGCTTGGGGCTAGCGTCCAGCACAGATACGCAGTATTTT. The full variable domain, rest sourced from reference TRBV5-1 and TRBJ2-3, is KAGVTQTPRYLIKTRGQQVTLSCSPISGHRSVSWYQQTPGQGLQFLFEYFSETQRNKGNFPGRFSGRQFSNSRSEMNVSTLELGDSALYLCASSLGLASSTDTQYFGPGTRLTVL.

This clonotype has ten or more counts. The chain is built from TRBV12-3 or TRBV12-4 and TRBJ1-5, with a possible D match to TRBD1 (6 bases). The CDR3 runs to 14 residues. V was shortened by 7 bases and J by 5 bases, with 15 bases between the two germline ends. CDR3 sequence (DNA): TGTGCCAGCACCCGGACAGCCTACGATCAGCCCCAGCATTTT. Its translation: CASTRTAYDQPQHF.

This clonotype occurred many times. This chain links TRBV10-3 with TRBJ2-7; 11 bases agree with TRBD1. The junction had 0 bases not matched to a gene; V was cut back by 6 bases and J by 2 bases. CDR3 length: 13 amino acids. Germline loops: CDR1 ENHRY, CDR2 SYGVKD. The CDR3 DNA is TGTGCCATCAGGGGACAGGGGGCCTACGAGCAGTACTTC. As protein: CAIRGQGAYEQYF.

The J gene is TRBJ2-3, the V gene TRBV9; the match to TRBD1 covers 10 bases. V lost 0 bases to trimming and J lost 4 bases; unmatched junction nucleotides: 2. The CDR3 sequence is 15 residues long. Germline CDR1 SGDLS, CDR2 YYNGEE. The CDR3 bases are TGTGCCAGCAGCGTAGAGGGACAGGGGTCAGATACGCAGTATTTT. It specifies CASSVEGQGSDTQYF.

CDR3 in DNA: TGCGCCAGCAGCCATAGACTGGCGGAAGAGCAGTTCTTC. Its protein is CASSHRLAEEQFF. The rearrangement joins TRBV4-3 to TRBJ2-1, with D unclear. The CDR3 sequence is 13 residues long. The V and J ends lost 3 bases and 10 bases respectively, with 13 bases between them. Germline V CDR1 and CDR2: LGHNA, YSLEER.

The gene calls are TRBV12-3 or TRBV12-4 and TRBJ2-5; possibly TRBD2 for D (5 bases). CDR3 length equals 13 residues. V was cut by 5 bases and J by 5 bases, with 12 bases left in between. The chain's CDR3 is CASSGDPGETQYF. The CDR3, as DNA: TGTGCCAGCAGTGGAGACCCGGGGGAGACCCAGTACTTC.

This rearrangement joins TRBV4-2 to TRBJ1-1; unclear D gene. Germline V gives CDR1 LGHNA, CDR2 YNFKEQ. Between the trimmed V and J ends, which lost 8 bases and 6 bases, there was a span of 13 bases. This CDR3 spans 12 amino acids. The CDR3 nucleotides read TGTGCCAGCGGCCCCGGGCGTGCTGAAGCTTTCTTT. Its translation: CASGPGRAEAFF.

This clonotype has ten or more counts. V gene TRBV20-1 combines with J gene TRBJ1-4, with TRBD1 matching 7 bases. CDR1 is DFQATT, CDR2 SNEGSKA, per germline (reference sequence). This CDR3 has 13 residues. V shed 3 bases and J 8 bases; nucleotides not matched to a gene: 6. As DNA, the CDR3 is TGCAGTGCTAGCGGTCAGGGGGACGAAAAACTGTTTTTT. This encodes CSASGQGDEKLFF.

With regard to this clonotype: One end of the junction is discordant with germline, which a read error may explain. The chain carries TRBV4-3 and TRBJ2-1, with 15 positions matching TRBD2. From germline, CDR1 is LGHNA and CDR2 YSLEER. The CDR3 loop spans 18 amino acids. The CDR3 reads CVSSLGLAGGTDRNEQFF. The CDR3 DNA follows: TGCGTCAGCAGCCTTGGACTAGCGGGAGGGACTGATAGAAATGAGCAGTTCTTC.

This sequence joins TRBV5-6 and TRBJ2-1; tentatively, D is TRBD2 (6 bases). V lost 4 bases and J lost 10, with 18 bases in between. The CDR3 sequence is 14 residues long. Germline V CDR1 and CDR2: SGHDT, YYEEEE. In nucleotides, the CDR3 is TGTGCCAGCAGCCAGGGACTGTGGGTTTCGGAGCAGTTCTTC. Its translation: CASSQGLWVSEQFF.

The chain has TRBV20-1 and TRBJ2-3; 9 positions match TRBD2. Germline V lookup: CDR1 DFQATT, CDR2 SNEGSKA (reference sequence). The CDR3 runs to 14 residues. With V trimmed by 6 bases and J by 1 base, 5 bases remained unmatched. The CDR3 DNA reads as TGCAGTGCACATAGCGGGGGCCGCACAGATACGCAGTATTTT. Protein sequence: CSAHSGGRTDTQYF.

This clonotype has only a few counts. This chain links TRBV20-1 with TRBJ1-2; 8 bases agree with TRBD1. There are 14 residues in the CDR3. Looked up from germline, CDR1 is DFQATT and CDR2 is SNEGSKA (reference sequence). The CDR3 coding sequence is TGCAGCTCAACCGGACAGGGTAATGTCGATGGCTACACCTTC. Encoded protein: CSSTGQGNVDGYTF.

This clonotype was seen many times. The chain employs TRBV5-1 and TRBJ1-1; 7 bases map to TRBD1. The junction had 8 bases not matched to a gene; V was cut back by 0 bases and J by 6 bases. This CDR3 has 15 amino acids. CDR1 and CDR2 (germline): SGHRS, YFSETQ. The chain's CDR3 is CASSLAAGGRAEAFF. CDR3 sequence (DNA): TGCGCCAGCAGCTTGGCCGCAGGGGGTAGGGCTGAAGCTTTCTTT.

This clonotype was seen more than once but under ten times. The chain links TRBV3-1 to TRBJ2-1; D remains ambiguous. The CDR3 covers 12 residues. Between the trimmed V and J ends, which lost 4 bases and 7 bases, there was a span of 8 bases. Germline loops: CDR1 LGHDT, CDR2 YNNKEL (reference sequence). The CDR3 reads CASSRRTNEQFF. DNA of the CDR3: TGTGCCAGCAGCCGACGGACGAATGAGCAGTTCTTC.